Listed below are T cell receptor beta chains from one sample, sequenced in a study of T-cell memory formation after mild COVID-19. TCRdb ran MiXCR on the 5' RACE reads and lists one entry per CDR3 protein. The sample gives a few hundred thousand distinct CDR3 sequences, roughly a fifth of which show up once; under 8.5% is in the top ten. Specimen: PBMCs or a T cell subset sorted from them (not recorded which). These receptors were collected from an adult woman who had mild COVID-19 (a few samples of this study predate the infection). Cell type and time point are not known. CDR3s include the opening cysteine and the closing phenylalanine or tryptophan. The order of the fields is clone size, V gene, D gene, J gene, CDR3 DNA, CDR3 protein. The D gene is left open where the match is weak. Expanded clones get a size class; other rows say once, few or many, or leave the size out.

clone_size: few; v_call: TRBV9; d_call: TRBD1; j_call: TRBJ2-5; cdr3_nt: TGTGCCAGCAGCTCCTACAGGGGTGATAAGACCCAGTACTTC; cdr3_aa: CASSSYRGDKTQYF
clone_size: few; v_call: TRBV4-2; d_call: NA; j_call: TRBJ2-7; cdr3_nt: TGTGCCAGCAGCCGGAACGCCGAGATAGGAGCGGGCGAGCAGTACTTC; cdr3_aa: CASSRNAEIGAGEQYF
clone_size: few; v_call: TRBV20-1; d_call: NA; j_call: TRBJ2-5; cdr3_nt: TGCAGTGCTAAGCGGCTAGACCAAGAGACCCAGTACTTC; cdr3_aa: CSAKRLDQETQYF
clone_size: NA; v_call: TRBV6-6; d_call: NA; j_call: TRBJ2-7; cdr3_nt: TGTGCCGCCGGCAGGACGAGCTCCTACGAGCAGTACTTC; cdr3_aa: CAAGRTSSYEQYF
clone_size: NA; v_call: TRBV15; d_call: TRBD1; j_call: TRBJ2-3; cdr3_nt: TGTGCCACCAGCAGTGGAACAGGGGGCCCAGATACGCAGTATTTT; cdr3_aa: CATSSGTGGPDTQYF
clone_size: NA; v_call: TRBV5-1; d_call: NA; j_call: TRBJ1-2; cdr3_nt: TGCGCCAGCAGCTTGGCCGACCGGGGCTACACCTTC; cdr3_aa: CASSLADRGYTF
clone_size: NA; v_call: TRBV12-3/TRBV12-4; d_call: TRBD1; j_call: TRBJ2-1; cdr3_nt: TGTGCCAGCAATACGAACAGGGGGCCCCGTGGGAATGAGCAGTTCTTC; cdr3_aa: CASNTNRGPRGNEQFF
clone_size: many; v_call: TRBV12-3/TRBV12-4; d_call: NA; j_call: TRBJ2-7; cdr3_nt: TGTGCCAGCAGTTCAACGGACGAGCAGTACTTC; cdr3_aa: CASSSTDEQYF
clone_size: few; v_call: TRBV20-1; d_call: TRBD2; j_call: TRBJ2-3; cdr3_nt: TGCAGTGCTAGACCTCTAGCGGCCACAGATACGCAGTATTTT; cdr3_aa: CSARPLAATDTQYF
clone_size: NA; v_call: TRBV9; d_call: TRBD1; j_call: TRBJ1-2; cdr3_nt: TGTGCCAGCAGCGGAGCCGGGACAGGAAATGGCTACACCTTC; cdr3_aa: CASSGAGTGNGYTF
clone_size: NA; v_call: TRBV12-5; d_call: NA; j_call: TRBJ2-7; cdr3_nt: TGTGCTAGTGGTTTGGACAGGGATCCCTCCGAGCAGTACTTC; cdr3_aa: CASGLDRDPSEQYF
clone_size: NA; v_call: TRBV20-1; d_call: NA; j_call: TRBJ1-1; cdr3_nt: TGCAGTGCTAGGAGGCCGCTAGAGAACACTGAAGCTTTCTTT; cdr3_aa: CSARRPLENTEAFF
clone_size: NA; v_call: TRBV12-3/TRBV12-4; d_call: NA; j_call: TRBJ2-1; cdr3_nt: TGTGCCAGCAGTTTGGGGGAAACCTACAATGAGCAGTTCTTC; cdr3_aa: CASSLGETYNEQFF
clone_size: many; v_call: TRBV18; d_call: NA; j_call: TRBJ2-5; cdr3_nt: TGTGCCAGCTCAACCCCTCAAGAGACCCAGTACTTC; cdr3_aa: CASSTPQETQYF
clone_size: NA; v_call: TRBV7-8; d_call: TRBD1; j_call: TRBJ2-7; cdr3_nt: TGTGCCAGCAGCTTAGCGCCCGGGACAGGGTTGTACGAGCAGTACTTC; cdr3_aa: CASSLAPGTGLYEQYF
clone_size: NA; v_call: TRBV24-1; d_call: NA; j_call: TRBJ2-3; cdr3_nt: TGTGCCACCAGTGATTTGGTGCGGGGCACAGATACGCAGTATTTT; cdr3_aa: CATSDLVRGTDTQYF